This entry lists 11 T cell receptor beta chains sequenced from one sample in a study of CD8 T cells in Susac syndrome. An amount of RNA that ranged from roughly 0.45 to 1 ug was reverse transcribed with random hexamers. One entry per CDR3 protein results from TCRdb running MiXCR on the immunoSEQ multiplex PCR reads. Of about 150,000 distinct CDR3 sequences in the sample, around 95% were seen once. The source material was CD8+ T cells from PBMCs. These receptors were taken from a human donor with multiple sclerosis.

This chain links TRBV30 with TRBJ1-5; D perhaps matches TRBD1 (5 bases). The CDR3 consists of 15 residues. Deletions cut 5 bases from V and 0 bases from J, with 14 bases between. Germline V lookup: CDR1 GTSNPN, CDR2 SVGIG (reference sequence). CDR3 nucleotides: TGTGCCTGGGCCCTCGGGACCCTTAGCAATCAGCCCCAGCATTTT. It encodes CAWALGTLSNQPQHF.

In its sample, this clonotype was seen a few times. J is TRBJ1-5 and V is TRBV27; D unclear. CDR3 length: 14 residues. Germline V gene data show CDR1 as MNHEY and CDR2 as SMNVEV (reference sequence). Trimming took off 0 bases at V and 2 bases at J, with 5 bases between the two ends. The CDR3 coding sequence is TGTGCCAGCAGTTTATCGACGGGCAATCAGCCCCAGCATTTT. Amino acid sequence: CASSLSTGNQPQHF.

This rearrangement joins TRBV2 to TRBJ2-2; a weak D match, TRBD2 (5 bases). Trimming removed 3 bases at V and 5 bases at J, with 10 bases between. CDR3 size: 14 residues. Germline lookup yields CDR1 SNHLY and CDR2 FYNNEI. The CDR3, as DNA: TGTGCCAGCAGTGACGAGGGCGCGACCGGGGAGCTGTTTTTT. This codes for CASSDEGATGELFF.

The chain joins TRBV30 to TRBJ2-3; D remains unclear. The CDR3 is 13 residues long. Between the trimmed V and J ends, which lost 0 bases and 5 bases, there was a span of 9 bases. Germline values: CDR1 GTSNPN, CDR2 SVGIG (reference sequence). The CDR3 DNA sequence: TGTGCCTGGAGTGTTCAGCTAGGAGATACGCAGTATTTT. It specifies CAWSVQLGDTQYF. Drawing the rest from reference TRBV30 and TRBJ2-3, the complete variable domain is SQTIHQWPATLVQPVGSPLSLECTVEGTSNPNLYWYRQAAGRGLQLLFYSVGIGQISSEVPQNLSASRPQDRQFILSSKKLLLSDSGFYLCAWSVQLGDTQYFGPGTRLTVL.

The gene calls are TRBV7-9 and TRBJ2-3; 7 bases are shared with TRBD1. Trimming at V came to 5 bases and at J to 8 bases, leaving 10 bases not matched to a gene. Germline V gives CDR1 SEHNR, CDR2 FQNEAQ (reference sequence). The CDR3 runs to 14 residues. Here the CDR3 reads CASSPQGQLATQYF. The CDR3 DNA sequence: TGTGCCAGCAGCCCACAGGGACAGCTCGCTACGCAGTATTTT. Combining the CDR3 with reference TRBV7-9 and TRBJ2-3 gives the whole variable domain DTGVSQNPRHKITKRGQNVTFRCDPISEHNRLYWYRQTLGQGPEFLTYFQNEAQLEKSRLLSDRFSAERPKGSFSTLEIQRTEQGDSAMYLCASSPQGQLATQYFGPGTRLTVL.

The chain combines TRBV2 with TRBJ2-1, with D maybe TRBD2 (6 bases). The germline V gene has CDR1 SNHLY and CDR2 FYNNEI. This CDR3 region has 12 residues. V dropped 6 bases and J dropped 6 bases, with 9 bases sitting between them. CDR3 sequence (DNA): TGTGCCAGCAGAGCGGGCTCCAATGAGCAGTTCTTC. It translates to CASRAGSNEQFF.

This chain links TRBV9 with TRBJ2-3; 10 bases match TRBD1. With 0 bases clipped from V and 1 base from J, the junction kept 2 bases outside the gene matches. Germline V lookup: CDR1 SGDLS, CDR2 YYNGEE. The CDR3 length is 16 residues. The chain's CDR3 is CASSVGGTGGTDTQYF. The CDR3 DNA reads TGTGCCAGCAGCGTAGGGGGGACAGGGGGCACAGATACGCAGTATTTT.

The genes are TRBV6-2 or TRBV6-3 and TRBJ1-5; D perhaps matches TRBD1 (5 bases). V was pared by 4 bases and J by 5 bases, with 15 bases between. There are 15 residues in the CDR3. Looked up from germline, CDR1 is MNHEY and CDR2 is SVGEGT. CDR3 bases: TGTGCCAGCAGTTCGGTCAGGGAGTATGATCAGCCCCAGCATTTT. Translating gives CASSSVREYDQPQHF.

This rearrangement joins TRBV5-1 to TRBJ2-5, with D uncertain. CDR1 SGHRS and CDR2 YFSETQ come from the germline V gene. This CDR3 is built from 15 residues. Trimming removed 6 bases at V and 0 bases at J, with 15 bases between. CDR3: CASTTVLGYQETQYF. DNA of the CDR3: TGCGCCAGCACCACCGTGCTGGGTTACCAAGAGACCCAGTACTTC.

The chain uses TRBV29-1 and TRBJ2-3, with 8 bases fitting TRBD2. Germline CDR1 reads SQVTM; CDR2 reads ANQGSEA. Trimming at V came to 7 bases and at J to 3 bases, leaving 12 bases not matched to a gene. The CDR3 is 15 residues long. The CDR3: CSAIITGGHTDTQYF. CDR3 coding DNA: TGCAGCGCAATCATCACGGGGGGGCATACAGATACGCAGTATTTT.

This chain connects TRBV12-3 or TRBV12-4 to TRBJ2-6; possible D gene TRBD2, 5 bases. CDR3 length: 15 amino acids. Trimming pared 4 bases from V and 0 bases from J, leaving 7 bases between. The CDR3: CASSSGYSGANVLTF. The CDR3 nucleotides are TGTGCCAGCAGTTCGGGATACTCTGGGGCCAACGTCCTGACTTTC.